This T cell receptor (beta chain) came from a study of blood T cells in healthy people across ages (dated by TCRdb to about 2015). Regarding the complete study: In model experiments, roughly one uniquely barcoded TCR beta cDNA molecule per two T cells was captured by template switching. To avoid experimental bias, donors of different ages were distributed randomly across sequencing lanes. Four age groups were formed from the donors: young (average approximately 16 years), middle-aged (around 37), aged (62) and long-lived (around 80). Age-related changes in TCR beta repertoire diversity were measured in the study by deep sequencing normalized with unique cDNA molecular identifiers. Using the same blood draw, the study looked at two additional independent replicas of 1 million unique cDNA reads for two donors, one aged 18 to 30 and the other aged 80 or older.

Systemically healthy Caucasian individuals from Russia, approximately 39 in total and aged roughly 6 to 95 years, were included as donors. Approximately 11 milliliters of peripheral blood were drawn from each donor into EDTA-treated Vacutainer tubes. Ficoll-Paque density-gradient centrifugation was used to isolate PBMCs, with at least 7 million per sample. Total RNA was extracted from PBMCs with Trizol reagent, with at least 6 micrograms obtained per sample. For every donor, an aliquot of PBMCs went through flow cytometry to measure the percentages of naive CD45RAhigh/CD27high T cells. Concerning this clonotype: This receptor's antigen is unknown. There are no base qualities to consult, and no much larger clone falls within one base.

Study-level results and caveats: The long-lived group showed more naive CD4+ T cells, fewer expanded clones and increased TCR diversity than the aged group, suggesting age selection. A strong correlation was found between observed TCR beta diversity and the percentage of naive T cells measured by flow cytometry. Donor CMV infection status was unknown, potentially confounding age-related changes in expanded clonotypes. As age increased, observed TCR beta diversity per million T cells dropped in a roughly linear way, and a significant reduction was already evident by age about 40. Because profiling used bulk unsorted PBMCs, naive and antigen-experienced compartments could not be compared conclusively. Total diversity estimates from one million sequenced T cells were considered lower bounds and underestimates.

Libraries were constructed by 5' RACE. The listed sequencing device is Illumina HiSeq 2500. A second about 7 to 11 cycle PCR used a sample-barcoded 5' primer and a J-beta primer mix. A unique molecular identifier was introduced onto each TCR beta cDNA molecule by a template-switch 5' adaptor carrying 12 random nucleotides. Each sample yielded at least 2.5 million CDR3-containing paired-end reads. All of the RNA was converted into first-strand cDNA using the Mint cDNA synthesis kit, with a TRBC-specific oligonucleotide serving as the primer. Following uracil-DNA glycosylase treatment, all cDNA underwent a first 18-cycle PCR with the universal primers M1SS and BC2_uni_R. In the source study's methods: Normalization of each sample was performed by random selection of 1 million high-quality reads, each carrying a distinct molecular identifier. Reads with shared molecular identifiers were discarded instead of being binned into consensus sequences. CDR3 identification, clonotype clustering and error correction used MiTCR with a Q25 quality threshold and the strictest error-elimination algorithm. A nonparametric unseen species model with Euler transformation was used to estimate a lower bound on total TCR beta diversity. Starting from the raw public reads, TCRdb applied fastp trimming at Q25, assembled clones with MiXCR and retained in-frame beta chains. When rows share a CDR3 protein, they turn into one entry using the most common DNA and genes. In this record, the V and J calls reflect TCRdb's handling and not the investigators' own analysis. Within this sample are some 900,000 distinct CDR3 sequences, with roughly 43% of them counted one time only. The ten top clones hold around an eighth of the sample.

Sequenced: blood. The TCR was taken from a man aged 30-40 years in good health.

The CDR3 reads CASYQRGSSYEQYF. In nucleotide form, the sequence is TGTGCCAGCTACCAGAGGGGAAGCTCCTACGAGCAGTACTTC. The chain is assembled from TRBV28 and TRBJ2-7, with the D gene tentatively TRBD1 or TRBD2, based on 5 matching bases in each. Trimming costs V 8 bases and J 0 bases, and their ends lie 14 bases apart. The germline V gene provides CDR1 MDHEN and CDR2 SYDVKM. The CDR3 has 14 amino acids, counting the end cysteine and phenylalanine. The sequence is cut down to CDR3 DNA, 42 bases in frame from base 1.